The TCR beta chain described here comes from a study of spatial heterogeneity in lung cancer. General observations from the study: Tumors with more nonsynonymous mutations had more expanded intratumoral alpha and beta TCRs.

TCRdb re-derived calls from the 5' RACE reads in MiXCR, one entry per CDR3 protein. The sample lists about 6,900 distinct CDR3 sequences, more than 10% seen once, with 20% to 25% in the top ten. V was clipped by 7 bases and J by 4 bases, with 20 bases between them. The CDR3 is 15 amino acids. Germline V gene data show CDR1 as MDHEN and CDR2 as SYDVKM. The time point is: sample taken at primary tumor resection. This clonotype was picked up many times. What it recognizes is unknown. The chain recombines TRBV28 with TRBJ2-7, with no clear D. The TCR originated in a male donor with early-stage non-small cell lung cancer. The sample consisted of lung tumor tissue, taken at surgery. CDR3 in amino acids: CASTRTGYTPYEQYF. The CDR3 DNA sequence: TGTGCCAGCACTAGGACCGGCTATACCCCTTACGAGCAGTACTTC.